The TCR beta chain described here comes from a study of shared clonotypes between healthy human individuals. Selected positively for CCR7 and CD45RO-negative, naive CD8 cells excluded terminally differentiated effector memory CD45RA+ cells. Assay used: immunoSEQ multiplex PCR; TCRdb lists only in-frame clones, some missing. The sample records roughly 2.1 million clones, 90% to 95% being singletons. V lost 0 bases, J lost 5 bases, and 8 bases lay in between. The CDR3 is 13 residues long. Germline V gene data show CDR1 as SGDLS and CDR2 as YYNGEE. The sequencing sample was made of naive CD8+ T cells from PBMCs. This sequence originates from a man aged 18 to 29 in good health. Some clones in this sample may be carry-over from other donors' samples. This chain links TRBV9 with TRBJ1-1, with unresolved D. The CDR3 DNA reads TGTGCCAGCAGCGTAGGGGTCCAGACTGAAGCTTTCTTT. This sequence encodes CASSVGVQTEAFF.